Below, 17 T cell receptor beta chains from the same sample are listed, as sequenced in a study of identifying expanded T cells in peripheral blood. The method was immunoSEQ multiplex PCR; TCRdb's version includes in-frame clones alone and lacks a portion of them. There are under 120,000 clones in the sample; around 89% occur only once, and around 17% lies in the top ten. The sequenced material came from blood. These receptors originate from a person aged 18-69 years in good health.

V is TRBV9 and J is TRBJ2-5; 11 bases align to TRBD2. The junction had 14 bases not matched to a gene; V was cut back by 4 bases and J by 3 bases. CDR3 size: 18 residues. Germline CDR1 reads SGDLS; CDR2 reads YYNGEE. The CDR3 loop is CASSPRLAGPATEETQYF. CDR3 DNA: TGTGCCAGCAGCCCGAGACTAGCGGGGCCGGCCACTGAAGAGACCCAGTACTTC. The whole variable domain, filled in from reference TRBV9 and TRBJ2-5, reads DSGVTQTPKHLITATGQRVTLRCSPRSGDLSVYWYQQSLDQGLQFLIQYYNGEERAKGNILERFSAQQFPDLHSELNLSSLELGDSALYFCASSPRLAGPATEETQYFGPGTRLLVL.

This chain connects TRBV5-1 to TRBJ2-5; 8 bases fit TRBD2. The CDR3 extends over 15 amino acids. V dropped 0 bases and J dropped 6; count of bases not matched to a gene: 7. Germline loops: CDR1 SGHRS, CDR2 YFSETQ. For the CDR3, the DNA is TGCGCCAGCAGCTTGGATACCGGGGGGGCCCAGACCCAGTACTTC. This codes for CASSLDTGGAQTQYF.

This rearrangement joins TRBV6-5 to TRBJ1-5; D remains ambiguous. Germline CDR1 reads MNHEY; CDR2 reads SVGAGI. V was shortened by 3 bases and J by 0 bases, with 9 bases between the two germline ends. The CDR3 is made up of 15 amino acids. CDR3 nucleotide sequence: TGTGCCAGCAGTTATTTGCCCTATAGCAATCAGCCCCAGCATTTT. The encoded protein is CASSYLPYSNQPQHF.

V and J are TRBV7-2 and TRBJ2-3; the D is unclear. Trimming removed 1 base at V and 11 bases at J, with 16 bases between. The CDR3 contains 14 residues. Germline V CDR1 and CDR2: SGHTA, FQGNSA. This CDR3 is CASSLGRLTIEQYF. CDR3 coding DNA: TGTGCCAGCAGCTTAGGCCGCCTCACAATTGAGCAGTATTTT.

CDR3 sequence (DNA): TGTGCCAGCAGTTACTGGAGTTTCGGTCACAATGAGCAGTTCTTC. This encodes CASSYWSFGHNEQFF. V usage is TRBV6-5 and J usage is TRBJ2-1; D is undetermined. There are 15 residues in the CDR3. Germline V gene lookup returns CDR1 MNHEY and CDR2 SVGAGI. V was cut by 1 base and J by 5 bases, with 12 bases left in between.

The CDR3 loop reads CASSLKVGTGELFF. In DNA form, the CDR3 reads TGTGCCAGCAGCTTAAAGGTCGGCACCGGGGAGCTGTTTTTT. The chain combines TRBV7-9 with TRBJ2-2; D gene unclear. Germline CDR1 is SEHNR and CDR2 is FQNEAQ (reference sequence). This CDR3 is built from 14 residues. V lost 2 bases to trimming and J lost 4 bases, with 8 bases between them.

V and J are TRBV5-1 and TRBJ2-1; 8 bases align to TRBD2. This CDR3 comprises 14 residues. The V and J ends lost 0 bases and 6 bases, in that order; junction bases with no gene match: 2. The V gene's germline CDR1 is SGHRS and CDR2 YFSETQ. The CDR3 reads CASSLDTSGNEQFF. For the CDR3, the DNA is TGCGCCAGCAGCTTGGATACTAGCGGCAATGAGCAGTTCTTC.

The chain joins TRBV7-6 to TRBJ2-7; the D gene is possibly TRBD1 (6 bases). CDR1 is SGHVS and CDR2 is FNYEAQ in the germline V gene. The CDR3 has 16 residues. V was shortened by 5 bases and J by 2 bases, with 19 bases between the two germline ends. The CDR3 sequence is CASSPKTGLRTYEQYF. The CDR3 coding sequence is TGTGCCAGCAGCCCCAAGACAGGTCTTCGAACCTACGAGCAGTACTTC.

V and J are TRBV10-3 and TRBJ2-7, with D possibly being TRBD1 (5 bases). Trimming removed 2 bases from V and 4 bases from J, with 15 bases in between. Germline CDR1 is ENHRY and CDR2 is SYGVKD. The CDR3 length is 15 residues. The CDR3 spells CAISEGVGSGYEQYF. DNA of the CDR3: TGTGCCATCAGTGAGGGCGTAGGGTCAGGGTACGAGCAGTACTTC.

The sample holds one count of this clone. The DNA for the CDR3 is TGTGCCAGCAGCTTTAACACCGGCACTGAAGCTTTCTTT. It codes for CASSFNTGTEAFF. The chain has TRBV7-2 and TRBJ1-1; D gene uncertain. The germline gives CDR1 SGHTA, CDR2 FQGNSA. V was clipped by 3 bases and J by 4 bases, with 9 bases between them. This CDR3 contains 13 residues.

Notes on this clone: One end of the junction varies from germline; a read error may be responsible. This chain joins TRBV4-3 and TRBJ2-3; TRBD2 agrees at 8 bases. Per the germline V gene, CDR1 is LGHNA and CDR2 is YSLEER. This CDR3 is built from 16 residues. CDR3 sequence reads: CASSQGISGAADTQYF. In DNA form, the CDR3 reads TGCGCCAGCAGCCAAGGAATTAGCGGGGCCGCAGATACACAGTATTTT.

The V call is TRBV7-2, the J call TRBJ2-7, with 8 bases aligning to TRBD1. The CDR3 length is 16 residues. The trim removed 6 bases at V and 1 base at J, leaving 11 bases unmatched. Germline loops: CDR1 SGHTA, CDR2 FQGNSA. This CDR3 is CASSSQGARLSYEQYF. The CDR3 bases are TGTGCCAGCAGTTCCCAGGGGGCGCGTTTATCCTACGAGCAGTACTTC.

A remark on this clone: Other DNA sequences from this sample encode an identical CDR3 as well. This chain connects TRBV2 to TRBJ1-2; 7 nucleotides align to TRBD1. CDR3 length: 16 amino acids. From germline, CDR1 is SNHLY and CDR2 FYNNEI. The trim removed 4 bases at V and 7 bases at J, leaving 15 bases unmatched. The CDR3 reads CASSAGAGGGFGGYTF. DNA for the CDR3: TGTGCCAGCAGTGCGGGGGCAGGGGGTGGGTTTGGTGGCTACACCTTC.

CDR3 sequence reads: CASSPLGSPDTQYF. CDR3 DNA sequence: TGTGCCAGCTCACCCCTTGGCAGCCCAGATACGCAGTATTTT. This chain connects TRBV18 to TRBJ2-3; no definite D call. CDR1 is KGHSH and CDR2 is LQKENI in the germline V gene. The CDR3 has 14 residues. V lost 3 bases and J 4 bases, leaving 11 bases between the germline ends.

The chain has TRBV7-6 and TRBJ2-6; either TRBD1 or TRBD2 may fit D (5 bases each). Germline CDR1 is SGHVS and CDR2 is FNYEAQ. V was cut by 6 bases and J by 0 bases, with 12 bases left in between. The length of the CDR3 is 16 residues. CDR3 nucleotide sequence: TGTGCCAGCAGGCATAGGGACGGCTCTGGGGCCAACGTCCTGACTTTC. Its translation: CASRHRDGSGANVLTF.

The chain employs TRBV27 and TRBJ2-3; D gene ambiguous. The ends were cut back, 5 bases at V and 0 bases at J, with 6 bases in the middle. The CDR3 length is 13 residues. Germline-derived CDR1 and CDR2 are MNHEY and SMNVEV (reference sequence). In DNA form, the CDR3 reads TGTGCCAGCAGTACCTACAGCACAGATACGCAGTATTTT. Amino acid sequence: CASSTYSTDTQYF.

V usage is TRBV10-3 and J usage is TRBJ2-5; D remains unclear. The CDR3 sequence is 13 residues long. V was pared by 8 bases and J by 5 bases, with 15 bases between. Germline V gene data show CDR1 as ENHRY and CDR2 as SYGVKD. CDR3 DNA: TGTGCCATCGGACCGGTCACGAGCGAGACCCAGTACTTC. It codes for CAIGPVTSETQYF.